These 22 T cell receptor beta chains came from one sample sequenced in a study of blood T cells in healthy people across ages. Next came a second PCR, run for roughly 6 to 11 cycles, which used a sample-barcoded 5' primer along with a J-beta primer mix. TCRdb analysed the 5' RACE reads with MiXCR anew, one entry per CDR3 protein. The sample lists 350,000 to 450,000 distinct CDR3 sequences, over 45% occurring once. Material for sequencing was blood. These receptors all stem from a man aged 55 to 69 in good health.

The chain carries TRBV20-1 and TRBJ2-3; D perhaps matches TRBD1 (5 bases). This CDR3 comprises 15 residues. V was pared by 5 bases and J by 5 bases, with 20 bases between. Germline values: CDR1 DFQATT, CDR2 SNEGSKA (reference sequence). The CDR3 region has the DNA TGCAGTGCTTTATCTTTTCAGGGTGTTAGAGATACGCAGTATTTT. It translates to CSALSFQGVRDTQYF.

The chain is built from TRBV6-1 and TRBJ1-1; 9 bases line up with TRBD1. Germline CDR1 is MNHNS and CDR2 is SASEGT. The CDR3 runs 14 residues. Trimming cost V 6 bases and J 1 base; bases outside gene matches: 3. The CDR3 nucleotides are TGTGCCAGCAGGGGGACAGGGCAGAACACTGAAGCTTTCTTT. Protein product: CASRGTGQNTEAFF.

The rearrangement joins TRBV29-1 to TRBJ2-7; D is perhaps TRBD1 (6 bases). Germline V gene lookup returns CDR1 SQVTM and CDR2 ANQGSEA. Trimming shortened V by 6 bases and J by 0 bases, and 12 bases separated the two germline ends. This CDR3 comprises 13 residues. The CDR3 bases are TGCAGCGTCCGACGGACAGCCTCCTACGAGCAGTACTTC. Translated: CSVRRTASYEQYF.

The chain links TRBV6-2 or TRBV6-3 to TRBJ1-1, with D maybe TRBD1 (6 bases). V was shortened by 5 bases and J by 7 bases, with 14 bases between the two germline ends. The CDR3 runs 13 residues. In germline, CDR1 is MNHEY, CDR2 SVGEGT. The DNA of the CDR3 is TGTGCCAGCAGTCCAACAGGGCTCGTTGAAGCTTTCTTT. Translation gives CASSPTGLVEAFF.

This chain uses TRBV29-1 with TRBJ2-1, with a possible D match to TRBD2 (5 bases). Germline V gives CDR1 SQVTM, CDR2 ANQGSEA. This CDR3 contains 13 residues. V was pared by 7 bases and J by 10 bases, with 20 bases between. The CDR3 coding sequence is TGCAGCGGTCCCGTCCCGGTAGCGAACGAGCAGTTCTTC. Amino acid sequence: CSGPVPVANEQFF.

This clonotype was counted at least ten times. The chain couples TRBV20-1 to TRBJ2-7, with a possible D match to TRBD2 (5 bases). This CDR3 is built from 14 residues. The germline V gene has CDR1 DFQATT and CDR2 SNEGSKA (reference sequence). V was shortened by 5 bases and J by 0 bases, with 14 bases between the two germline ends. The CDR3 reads CSADGSDRSYEQYF. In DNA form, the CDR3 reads TGCAGTGCTGATGGGAGTGATCGCTCCTACGAGCAGTACTTC.

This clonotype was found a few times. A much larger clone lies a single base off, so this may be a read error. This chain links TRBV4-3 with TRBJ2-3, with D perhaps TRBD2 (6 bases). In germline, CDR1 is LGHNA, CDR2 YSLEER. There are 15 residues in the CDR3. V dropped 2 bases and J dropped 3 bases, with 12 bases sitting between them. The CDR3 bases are TGCGCCAGCAGCCAATTAGATCGGGGGACAGATACGCAGTATTTT. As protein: CASSQLDRGTDTQYF.

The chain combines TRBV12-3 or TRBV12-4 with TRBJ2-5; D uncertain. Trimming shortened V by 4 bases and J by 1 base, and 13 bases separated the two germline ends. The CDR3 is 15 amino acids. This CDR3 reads CASSYSHNFQETQYF. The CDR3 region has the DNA TGTGCCAGCAGTTACAGCCACAACTTCCAAGAGACCCAGTACTTC.

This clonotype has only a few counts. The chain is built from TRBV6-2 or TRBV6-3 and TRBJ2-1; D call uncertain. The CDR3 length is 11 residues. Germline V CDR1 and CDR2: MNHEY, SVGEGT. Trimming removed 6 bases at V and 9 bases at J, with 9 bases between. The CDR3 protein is CASSPGSEQFF. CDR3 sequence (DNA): TGTGCCAGCAGCCCCGGGTCTGAGCAGTTCTTC.

CDR3: CASHGKDNTEAFF. The CDR3 nucleotides are TGCGCCAGCCATGGGAAGGATAACACTGAAGCTTTCTTT. The rearrangement joins TRBV5-1 to TRBJ1-1, with D unresolved. Trimming shortened V by 7 bases and J by 2 bases, and 12 bases separated the two germline ends. Per germline, CDR1 SGHRS and CDR2 YFSETQ. CDR3 length equals 13 residues. The whole variable domain, filled in from reference TRBV5-1 and TRBJ1-1, reads KAGVTQTPRYLIKTRGQQVTLSCSPISGHRSVSWYQQTPGQGLQFLFEYFSETQRNKGNFPGRFSGRQFSNSRSEMNVSTLELGDSALYLCASHGKDNTEAFFGQGTRLTVV.

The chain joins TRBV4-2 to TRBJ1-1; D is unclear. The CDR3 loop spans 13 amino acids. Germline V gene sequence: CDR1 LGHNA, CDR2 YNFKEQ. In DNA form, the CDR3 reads TGTGCAGTCGGGGAGGGTGAGAACACTGAAGCTTTCTTT. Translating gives CAVGEGENTEAFF.

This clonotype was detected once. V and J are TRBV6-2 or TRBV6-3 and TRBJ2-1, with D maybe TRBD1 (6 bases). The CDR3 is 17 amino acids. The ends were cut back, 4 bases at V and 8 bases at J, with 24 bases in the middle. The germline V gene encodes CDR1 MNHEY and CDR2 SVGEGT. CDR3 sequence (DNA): TGTGCCAGCAGTTCCCCGGCCAGACGGGACACTGTATATGAGCAGTTCTTC. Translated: CASSSPARRDTVYEQFF.

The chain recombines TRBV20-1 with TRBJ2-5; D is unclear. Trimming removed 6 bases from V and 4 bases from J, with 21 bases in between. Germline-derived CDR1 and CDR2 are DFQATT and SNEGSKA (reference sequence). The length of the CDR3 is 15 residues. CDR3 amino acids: CSARALGSRLETQYF. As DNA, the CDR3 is TGCAGTGCCCGGGCGTTGGGAAGTAGGCTAGAGACCCAGTACTTC.

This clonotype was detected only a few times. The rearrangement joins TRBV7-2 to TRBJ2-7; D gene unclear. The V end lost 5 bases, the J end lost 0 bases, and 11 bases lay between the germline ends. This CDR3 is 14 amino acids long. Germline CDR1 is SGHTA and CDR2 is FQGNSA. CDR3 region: CASSPDISSYEQYF. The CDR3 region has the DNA TGTGCCAGCAGCCCAGACATTAGCTCCTACGAGCAGTACTTC.

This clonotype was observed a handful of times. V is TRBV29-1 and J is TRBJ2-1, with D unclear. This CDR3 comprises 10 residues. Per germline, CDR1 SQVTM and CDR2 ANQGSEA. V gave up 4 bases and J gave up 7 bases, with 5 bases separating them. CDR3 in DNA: TGCAGCGTTGCGAGAAATGAGCAGTTCTTC. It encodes CSVARNEQFF.

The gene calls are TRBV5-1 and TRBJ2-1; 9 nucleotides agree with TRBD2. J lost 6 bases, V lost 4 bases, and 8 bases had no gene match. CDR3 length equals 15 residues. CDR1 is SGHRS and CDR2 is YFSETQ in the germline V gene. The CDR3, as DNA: TGCGCCAGCAGCAGGACTAGCGCGGCTGGCAATGAGCAGTTCTTC. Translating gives CASSRTSAAGNEQFF.

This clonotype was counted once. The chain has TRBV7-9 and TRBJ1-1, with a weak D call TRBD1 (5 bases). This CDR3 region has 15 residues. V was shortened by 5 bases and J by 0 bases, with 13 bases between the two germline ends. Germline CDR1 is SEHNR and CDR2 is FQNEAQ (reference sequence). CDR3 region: CASSLGGIMNTEAFF. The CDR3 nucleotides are TGTGCCAGCAGCCTTGGGGGTATAATGAACACTGAAGCTTTCTTT.

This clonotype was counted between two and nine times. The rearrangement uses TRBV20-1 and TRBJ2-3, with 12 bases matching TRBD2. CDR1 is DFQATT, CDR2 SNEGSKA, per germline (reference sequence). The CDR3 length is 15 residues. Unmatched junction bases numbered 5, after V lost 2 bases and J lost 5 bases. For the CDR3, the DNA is TGCAGTGCTAGACTAGCGGGAGGGCCCGAAGATACGCAGTATTTT. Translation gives CSARLAGGPEDTQYF.

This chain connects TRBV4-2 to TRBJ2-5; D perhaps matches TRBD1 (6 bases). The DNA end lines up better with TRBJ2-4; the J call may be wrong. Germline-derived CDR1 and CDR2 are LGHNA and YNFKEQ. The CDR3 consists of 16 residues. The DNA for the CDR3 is TGTGCCAGCAGCCAAGCTCCAGGGGCTACCAAAAACATTCAGTACTTC. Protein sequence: CASSQAPGATKNIQYF.

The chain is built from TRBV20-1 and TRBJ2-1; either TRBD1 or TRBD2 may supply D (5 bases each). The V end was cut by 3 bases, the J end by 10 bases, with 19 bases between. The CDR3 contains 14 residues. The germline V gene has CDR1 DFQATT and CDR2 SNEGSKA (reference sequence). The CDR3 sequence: CSARADLRDAEQFF. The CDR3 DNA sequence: TGCAGTGCTAGGGCCGATCTCCGGGACGCCGAGCAGTTCTTC.

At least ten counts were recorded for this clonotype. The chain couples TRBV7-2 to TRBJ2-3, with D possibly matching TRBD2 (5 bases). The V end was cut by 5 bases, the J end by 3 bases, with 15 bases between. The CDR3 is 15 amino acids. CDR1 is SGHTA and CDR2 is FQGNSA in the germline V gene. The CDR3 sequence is CASSLTGMGTDTQYF. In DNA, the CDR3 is TGTGCCAGCAGCCTCACGGGGATGGGGACAGATACGCAGTATTTT.

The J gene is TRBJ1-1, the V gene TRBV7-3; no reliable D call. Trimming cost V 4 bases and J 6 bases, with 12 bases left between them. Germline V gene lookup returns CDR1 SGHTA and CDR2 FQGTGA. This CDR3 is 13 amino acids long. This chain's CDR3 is CASSSRRGAEAFF. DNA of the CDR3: TGTGCCAGCAGCTCACGCCGGGGAGCTGAAGCTTTCTTT.